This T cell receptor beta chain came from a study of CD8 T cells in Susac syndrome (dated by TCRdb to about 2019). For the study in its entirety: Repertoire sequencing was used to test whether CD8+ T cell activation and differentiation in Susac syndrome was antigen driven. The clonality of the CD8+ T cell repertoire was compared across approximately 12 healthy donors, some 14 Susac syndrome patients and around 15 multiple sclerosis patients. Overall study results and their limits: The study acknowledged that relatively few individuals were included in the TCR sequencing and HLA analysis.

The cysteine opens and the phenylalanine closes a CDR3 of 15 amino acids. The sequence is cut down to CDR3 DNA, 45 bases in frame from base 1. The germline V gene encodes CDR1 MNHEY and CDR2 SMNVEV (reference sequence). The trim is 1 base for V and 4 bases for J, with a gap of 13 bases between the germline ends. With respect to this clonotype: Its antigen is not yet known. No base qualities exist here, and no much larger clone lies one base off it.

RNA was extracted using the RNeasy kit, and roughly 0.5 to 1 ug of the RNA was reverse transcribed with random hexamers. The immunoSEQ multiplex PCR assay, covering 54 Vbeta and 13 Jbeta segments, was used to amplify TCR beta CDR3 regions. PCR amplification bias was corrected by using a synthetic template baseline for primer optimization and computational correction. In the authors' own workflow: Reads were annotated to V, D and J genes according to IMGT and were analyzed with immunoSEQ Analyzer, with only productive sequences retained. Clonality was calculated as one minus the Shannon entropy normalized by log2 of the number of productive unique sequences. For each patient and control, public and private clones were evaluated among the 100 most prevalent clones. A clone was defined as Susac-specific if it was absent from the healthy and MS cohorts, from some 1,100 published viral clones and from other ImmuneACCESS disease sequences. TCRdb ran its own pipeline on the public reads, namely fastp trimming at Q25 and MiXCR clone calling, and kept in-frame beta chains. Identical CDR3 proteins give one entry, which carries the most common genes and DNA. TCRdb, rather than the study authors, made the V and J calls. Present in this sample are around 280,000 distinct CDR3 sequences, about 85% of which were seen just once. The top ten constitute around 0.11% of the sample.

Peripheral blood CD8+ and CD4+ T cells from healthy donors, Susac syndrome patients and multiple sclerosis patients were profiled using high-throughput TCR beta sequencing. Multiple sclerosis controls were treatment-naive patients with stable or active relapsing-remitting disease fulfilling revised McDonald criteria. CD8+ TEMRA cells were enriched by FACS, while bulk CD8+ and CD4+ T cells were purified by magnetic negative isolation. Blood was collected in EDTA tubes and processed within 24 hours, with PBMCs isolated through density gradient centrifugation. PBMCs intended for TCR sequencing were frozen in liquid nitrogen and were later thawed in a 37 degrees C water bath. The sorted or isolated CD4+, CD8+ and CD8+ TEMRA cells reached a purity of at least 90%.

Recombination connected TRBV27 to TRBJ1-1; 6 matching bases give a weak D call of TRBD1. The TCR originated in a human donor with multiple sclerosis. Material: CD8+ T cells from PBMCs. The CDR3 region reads CASSLYGGLGTEAFF. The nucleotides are TGTGCCAGCAGTTTATATGGGGGGCTTGGCACTGAAGCTTTCTTT.